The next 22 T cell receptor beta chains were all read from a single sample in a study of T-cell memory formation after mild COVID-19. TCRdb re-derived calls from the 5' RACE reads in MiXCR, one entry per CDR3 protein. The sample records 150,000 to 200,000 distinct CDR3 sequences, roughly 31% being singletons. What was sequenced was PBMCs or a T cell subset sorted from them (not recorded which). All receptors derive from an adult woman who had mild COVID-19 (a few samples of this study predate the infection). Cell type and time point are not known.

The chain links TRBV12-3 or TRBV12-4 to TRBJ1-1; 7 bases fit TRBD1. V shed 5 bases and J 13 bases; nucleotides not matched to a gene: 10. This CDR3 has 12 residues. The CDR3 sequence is CASSPDRTSGFF. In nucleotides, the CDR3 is TGTGCCAGCAGTCCGGACAGGACTTCTGGTTTCTTT.

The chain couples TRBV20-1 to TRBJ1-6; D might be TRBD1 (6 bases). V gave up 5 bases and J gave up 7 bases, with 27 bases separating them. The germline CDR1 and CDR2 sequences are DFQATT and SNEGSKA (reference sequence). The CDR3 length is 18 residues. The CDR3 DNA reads TGCAGTGCTCCCAGGAGGACAGCTGAGGAGAATGTGAATTCACCCCTCCACTTT. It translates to CSAPRRTAEENVNSPLHF.

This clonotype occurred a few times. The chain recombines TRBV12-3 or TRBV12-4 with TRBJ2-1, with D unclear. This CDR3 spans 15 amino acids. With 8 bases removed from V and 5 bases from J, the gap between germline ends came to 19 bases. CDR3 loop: CASLTVGRRNNEQFF. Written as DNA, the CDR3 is TGTGCCAGCCTTACGGTAGGCAGGAGAAACAATGAGCAGTTCTTC.

The CDR3 region is CASSVITSGGHEQFF. The CDR3 nucleotides are TGTGCCAGCAGCGTAATAACCTCCGGCGGGCATGAGCAGTTCTTC. This chain joins TRBV9 and TRBJ2-1, with D perhaps matching TRBD2 (5 bases). Trimming shortened V by 1 base and J by 8 bases, and 16 bases separated the two germline ends. The CDR3 totals 15 residues. The germline CDR1 and CDR2 sequences are SGDLS and YYNGEE.

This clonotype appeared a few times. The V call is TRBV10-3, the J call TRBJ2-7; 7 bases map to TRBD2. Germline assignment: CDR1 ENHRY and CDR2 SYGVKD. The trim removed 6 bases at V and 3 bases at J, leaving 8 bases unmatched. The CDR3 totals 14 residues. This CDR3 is CAISEGLTNYEQYF. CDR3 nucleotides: TGTGCCATCAGCGAGGGACTAACCAACTACGAGCAGTACTTC.

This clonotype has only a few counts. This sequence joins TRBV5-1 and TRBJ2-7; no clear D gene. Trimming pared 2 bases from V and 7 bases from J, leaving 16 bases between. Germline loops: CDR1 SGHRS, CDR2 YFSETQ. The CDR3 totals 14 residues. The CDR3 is CASSFVASLEEQYF. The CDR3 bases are TGCGCCAGCAGCTTTGTGGCTTCTTTGGAAGAGCAGTACTTC.

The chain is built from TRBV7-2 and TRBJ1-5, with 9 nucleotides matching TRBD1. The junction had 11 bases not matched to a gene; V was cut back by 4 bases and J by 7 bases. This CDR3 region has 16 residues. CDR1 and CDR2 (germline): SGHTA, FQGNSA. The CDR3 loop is CASSSRPGQGGQPQHF. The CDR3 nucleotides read TGTGCCAGCAGCTCCCGGCCGGGACAGGGAGGACAGCCCCAGCATTTT.

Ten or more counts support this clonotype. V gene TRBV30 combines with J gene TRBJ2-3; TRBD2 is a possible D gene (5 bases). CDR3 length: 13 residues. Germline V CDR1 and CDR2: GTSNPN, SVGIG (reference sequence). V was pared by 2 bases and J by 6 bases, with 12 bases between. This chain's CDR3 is CAWSLGSSDTQYF. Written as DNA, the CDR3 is TGTGCCTGGAGTCTTGGGAGCTCCGATACGCAGTATTTT.

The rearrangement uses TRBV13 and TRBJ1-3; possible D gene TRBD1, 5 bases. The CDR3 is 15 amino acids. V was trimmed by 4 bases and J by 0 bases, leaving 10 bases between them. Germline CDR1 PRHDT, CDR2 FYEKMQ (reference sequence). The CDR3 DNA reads TGTGCCAGCAGCTCAACAGGATTCTCTGGAAACACCATATATTTT. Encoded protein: CASSSTGFSGNTIYF. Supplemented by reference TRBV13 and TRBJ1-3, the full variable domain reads AAGVIQSPRHLIKEKRETATLKCYPIPRHDTVYWYQQGPGQDPQFLISFYEKMQSDKGSIPDRFSAQQFSDYHSELNMSSLELGDSALYFCASSSTGFSGNTIYFGEGSWLTVV.

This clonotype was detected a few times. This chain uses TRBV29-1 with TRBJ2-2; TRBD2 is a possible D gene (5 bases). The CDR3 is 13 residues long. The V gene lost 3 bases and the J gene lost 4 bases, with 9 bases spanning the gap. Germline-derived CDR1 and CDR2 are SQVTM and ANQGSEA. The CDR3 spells CSVDGGRTGELFF. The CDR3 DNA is TGCAGCGTTGACGGAGGTCGCACCGGGGAGCTGTTTTTT.

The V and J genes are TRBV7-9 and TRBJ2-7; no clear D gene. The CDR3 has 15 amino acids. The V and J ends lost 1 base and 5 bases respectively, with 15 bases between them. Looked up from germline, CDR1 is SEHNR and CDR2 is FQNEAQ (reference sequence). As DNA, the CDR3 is TGTGCCAGCAGCTTAGGGGCAGGCCCCAAGGACGAGCAGTACTTC. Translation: CASSLGAGPKDEQYF. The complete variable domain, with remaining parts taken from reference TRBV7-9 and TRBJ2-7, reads DTGVSQNPRHKITKRGQNVTFRCDPISEHNRLYWYRQTLGQGPEFLTYFQNEAQLEKSRLLSDRFSAERPKGSFSTLEIQRTEQGDSAMYLCASSLGAGPKDEQYFGPGTRLTVT.

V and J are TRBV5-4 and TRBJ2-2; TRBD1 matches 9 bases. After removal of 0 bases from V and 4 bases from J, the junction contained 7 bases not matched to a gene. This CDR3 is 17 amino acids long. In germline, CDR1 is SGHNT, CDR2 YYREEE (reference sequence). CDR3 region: CASSLGRGTGSTGELFF. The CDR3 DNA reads TGTGCCAGCAGCTTGGGTCGCGGGACAGGGTCCACCGGGGAGCTGTTTTTT.

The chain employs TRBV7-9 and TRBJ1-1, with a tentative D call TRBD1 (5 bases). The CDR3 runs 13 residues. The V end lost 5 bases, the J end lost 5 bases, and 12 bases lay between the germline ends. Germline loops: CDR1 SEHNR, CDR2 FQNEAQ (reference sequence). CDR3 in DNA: TGTGCCAGCAGCGCCCGGGGGGGGACTGAAGCTTTCTTT. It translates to CASSARGGTEAFF.

CDR3 nucleotides: TGTGCCAGCAGCTTAACAGGGATGGGCGAGCAGTACTTC. This encodes CASSLTGMGEQYF. The V gene is TRBV7-3, the J gene TRBJ2-7, with D uncertain. The CDR3 consists of 13 residues. Germline assignment: CDR1 SGHTA and CDR2 FQGTGA. V lost 0 bases and J 6 bases, leaving 9 bases between the germline ends.

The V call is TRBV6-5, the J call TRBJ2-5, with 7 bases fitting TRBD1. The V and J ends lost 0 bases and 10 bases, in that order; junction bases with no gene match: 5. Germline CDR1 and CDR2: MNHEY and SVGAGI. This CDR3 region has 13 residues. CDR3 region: CASSYSRQGDQYF. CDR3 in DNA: TGTGCCAGCAGTTACTCGAGACAGGGTGACCAGTACTTC.

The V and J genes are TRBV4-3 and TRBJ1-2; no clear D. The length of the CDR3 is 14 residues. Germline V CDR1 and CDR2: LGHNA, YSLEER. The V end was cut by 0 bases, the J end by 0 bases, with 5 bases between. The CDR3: CASSQDAANYGYTF. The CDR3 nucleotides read TGCGCCAGCAGCCAAGATGCAGCTAACTATGGCTACACCTTC.

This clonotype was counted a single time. CDR3 sequence: CASSQDEMNTEAFF. The CDR3 DNA sequence: TGCGCCAGCAGCCAAGACGAGATGAACACTGAAGCTTTCTTT. The V and J genes are TRBV4-1 and TRBJ1-1; no firm D call. The CDR3 has 14 residues. Trimming left V 0 bases short and J 0 bases short, with 5 bases between. Germline-derived CDR1 and CDR2 are MGHRA and YSYEKL.

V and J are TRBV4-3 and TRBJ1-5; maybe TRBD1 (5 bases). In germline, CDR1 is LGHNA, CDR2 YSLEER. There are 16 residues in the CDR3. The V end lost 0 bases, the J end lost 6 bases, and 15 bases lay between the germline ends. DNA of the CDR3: TGCGCCAGCAGCCAAGATCTCGCGGGGCAGGGTCAGCCCCAGCATTTT. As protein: CASSQDLAGQGQPQHF.

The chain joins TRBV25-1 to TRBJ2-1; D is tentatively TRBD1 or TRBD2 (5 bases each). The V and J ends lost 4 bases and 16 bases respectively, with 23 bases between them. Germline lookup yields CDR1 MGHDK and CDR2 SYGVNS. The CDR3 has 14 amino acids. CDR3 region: CASSGLGEWDRRFF. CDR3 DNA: TGTGCCAGCAGTGGGCTAGGGGAGTGGGACCGGCGATTCTTC.

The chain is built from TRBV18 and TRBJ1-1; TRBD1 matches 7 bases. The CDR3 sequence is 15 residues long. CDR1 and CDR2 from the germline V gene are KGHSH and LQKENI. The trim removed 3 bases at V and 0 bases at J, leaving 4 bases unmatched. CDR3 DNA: TGTGCCAGCTCACCGGCGACAGGGCTGAACACTGAAGCTTTCTTT. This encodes CASSPATGLNTEAFF. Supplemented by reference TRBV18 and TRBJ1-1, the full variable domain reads NAGVMQNPRHLVRRRGQEARLRCSPMKGHSHVYWYRQLPEEGLKFMVYLQKENIIDESGMPKERFSAEFPKEGPSILRIQQVVRGDSAAYFCASSPATGLNTEAFFGQGTRLTVV.

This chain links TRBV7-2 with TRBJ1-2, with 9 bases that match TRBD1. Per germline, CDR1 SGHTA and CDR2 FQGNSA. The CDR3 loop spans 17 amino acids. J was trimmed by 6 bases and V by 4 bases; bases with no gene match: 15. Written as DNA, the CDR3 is TGTGCCAGCAGCTCGGTGTCTTGGGACAGGGCATTCGATGGCTACACCTTC. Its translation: CASSSVSWDRAFDGYTF.

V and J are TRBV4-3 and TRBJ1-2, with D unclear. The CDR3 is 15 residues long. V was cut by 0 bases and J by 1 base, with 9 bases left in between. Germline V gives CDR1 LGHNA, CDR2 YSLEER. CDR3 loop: CASSQEIGFNYGYTF. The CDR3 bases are TGCGCCAGCAGCCAAGAAATAGGTTTTAACTATGGCTACACCTTC.